These T cell receptor beta chains were read from a single sample in a study of CD8+ T cells in alopecia areata. Libraries were prepared by immunoSEQ multiplex PCR; TCRdb keeps only in-frame clonotypes and omits some of them. Of roughly 15,000 clones listed, less than 70% were seen once; the top ten hold over 9%. Source material: skin. The origin of the receptors is a human donor with alopecia areata. The CDR3 runs from the conserved cysteine through the conserved F or W. Each record gives: clone size, D gene, J gene, V gene, CDR3 DNA, CDR3 protein. The D gene is left open where the match is weak. Size values are once, few and many counts, or a class for expanded clones, and some rows have none.

>few|TRBD2|TRBJ2-5|TRBV7-3
TGTGCCAGCAGCCGCGGGAGCGGGAGGTTCCAAGAGACCCAGTACTTC
CASSRGSGRFQETQYF
>-|TRBD2|TRBJ2-1|TRBV6-5
TGTGCCAGCAGTGGGAGGGCAGGGGAGCAGTTCTTC
CASSGRAGEQFF
>-|TRBD2|TRBJ2-1|TRBV14
TGTGCCAGCAGCCAAGTGGGTAGAGCGGGAGGTAATGAGCAGTTCTTC
CASSQVGRAGGNEQFF
>-|-|TRBJ2-3|TRBV2
TGTGCCAGCAGGACTTGGACGAGCACAGATACGCAGTATTTT
CASRTWTSTDTQYF
>medium-sized|-|TRBJ2-3|TRBV18
TGTGCCAGCTCACCCTTGTCGGCGGATACGCAGTATTTT
CASSPLSADTQYF
>large|TRBD2|TRBJ2-7|TRBV6-5
TGTGCCAGCAGTTACTCGGGACTAGCCGCCGAGCAGTACTTC
CASSYSGLAAEQYF
>-|-|TRBJ2-7|TRBV11-2
TGTGCCAGCAGCTTCCCCAAGGGGACGGCCTTAGCCAAGGGGGAGCAGTACTTC
CASSFPKGTALAKGEQYF
>-|-|TRBJ1-1|TRBV2
TGTGCCAGCAGTGAATGGCGGGGCGGGAGCACTGAAGCTTTCTTT
CASSEWRGGSTEAFF
>-|-|TRBJ2-7|TRBV7-2
TGTGCCAGCAGCTTAGCGGGGGGAAAGGGTCTGTACTTC
CASSLAGGKGLYF
>-|TRBD2|TRBJ2-1|TRBV10-3
TGTGCCATCAGTGAGTCGGCCGCCCTCGGGGGGAATGAGCAGTTCTTC
CAISESAALGGNEQFF
>-|TRBD2|TRBJ2-7|TRBV6-5
TGTGCCACCGGAGGACTAGCAGCCTACGAGCAGTACTTC
CATGGLAAYEQYF
>few|-|TRBJ2-2|TRBV19
TGTGCCAGTAGCCGGAGGGCACCCTCGAACACCGGGGAGCTGTTTTTT
CASSRRAPSNTGELFF
>-|-|TRBJ1-4|TRBV5-1
TGCGCCAGCACCGCGGGGAGGAGAACTAATGAAAAACTGTTTTTT
CASTAGRRTNEKLFF
>-|-|TRBJ2-1|TRBV7-7
TGTGCTAGCAGCCCCCGACTAGTGATCTACAATGAGCAGTTCTTC
CASSPRLVIYNEQFF
>-|TRBD2|TRBJ2-7|TRBV18
TGTGCCAGCTCACCGCGGACTAGCCCAGACGAGCAGTACTTC
CASSPRTSPDEQYF
>-|-|TRBJ2-1|TRBV12-5
TGTGCTAGTGGTTTGGTATTGGCTAGCAACAGTGAGCAGTTCTTC
CASGLVLASNSEQFF
>-|-|TRBJ1-1|TRBV4-1
TGCGCCAGCACCCCCTCTGGGCTTGGGAACACTGAAGCTTTCTTT
CASTPSGLGNTEAFF
>-|-|TRBJ2-7|TRBV28
TGTGCCAGCAGTTTTGGCTACGAGCAGTACTTC
CASSFGYEQYF
>-|-|TRBJ2-7|TRBV30
TGTGCCTGGTCTTCACATCCCTCCTACGAGCAGTACTTC
CAWSSHPSYEQYF
>-|TRBD1|TRBJ2-2|TRBV15
TGTGCCACCAGCAGAGGGACAGGGGACACCGGGGAGCTGTTTTTT
CATSRGTGDTGELFF
>-|-|TRBJ2-3|TRBV10-1
TGCGCCAGCAGTTCCCAGGGTATGCCCACAGATACGCAGTATTTT
CASSSQGMPTDTQYF
>once|-|TRBJ2-7|TRBV28
TGTGCCAGCAGTGGCCCCCTTCATACCCTAGTTTACTTC
CASSGPLHTLVYF
>-|-|TRBJ2-3|TRBV5-1
TGCGCCAGCAGCTTGGACGCACTATCCCCCACAGATACGCAGTATTTT
CASSLDALSPTDTQYF
>large|TRBD2|TRBJ2-1|TRBV4-1
TGCGCCAGCAGCCAAACCAGTAGCGGGAATTCAGATGAGCAGTTCTTC
CASSQTSSGNSDEQFF
>-|-|TRBJ1-4|TRBV5-1
TGCGCCAGCAGCTCGAGGGATCCCAATGAAAAACTGTTTTTT
CASSSRDPNEKLFF
>-|-|TRBJ2-3|TRBV10-2
TGCGCCAGCAGTGAGAGGGGGAGCCCCGATACGCAGTATTTT
CASSERGSPDTQYF
>few|TRBD1|TRBJ1-2|TRBV5-4
TGTGCCAGCAGCTTGGACAGGGGCTATGGCTACACCTTC
CASSLDRGYGYTF
>-|-|TRBJ1-4|TRBV7-9
TGTGCCAGCAGCTTAGACGGGGGCGCGACTAATGAAAAACTGTTTTTT
CASSLDGGATNEKLFF
>few|TRBD2|TRBJ2-2|TRBV11-2
TGTGCCAGCAGCTACTTAGCGGGAAACACCGGGGAGCTGTTTTTT
CASSYLAGNTGELFF
>-|-|TRBJ2-7|TRBV6-6
TGTGCCAGCAGATTAGCAGATGAGCAGTACTTC
CASRLADEQYF
>-|TRBD2|TRBJ2-1|TRBV13
TGTGCCAGCAGCTTAGAGCGCGGGCTGGGGGGGGACAATGAGCAGTTCTTC
CASSLERGLGGDNEQFF
>-|TRBD1|TRBJ2-2|TRBV6-5
TGTGCCAGCCTTAGCAACAGGGGAGCCGGGGAGCTGTTTTTT
CASLSNRGAGELFF
>-|-|TRBJ2-1|TRBV7-2
TGTGCCAGCAGCCGAGGGACTCGTTTAAGTGAGCAGTTCTTC
CASSRGTRLSEQFF
>-|-|TRBJ1-1|TRBV28
TGTGCCAGCAGTGTAACGGGGAACACTGAAGCTTTCTTT
CASSVTGNTEAFF
>-|TRBD1|TRBJ2-3|TRBV28
TGTGCCAGCAGTTGGACAGGGATTGGGGCAGATACGCAGTATTTT
CASSWTGIGADTQYF
>-|TRBD2|TRBJ2-1|TRBV28
TGTGCCAGCAGTACTAGCGGGAGTACAAATGAGCAGTTCTTC
CASSTSGSTNEQFF
>-|TRBD2|TRBJ2-7|TRBV7-8
TGTGCCAGCAGCGTAGTGGCCCCAAGGACTAGCGGGAGAAGCGAGCAGTACTTC
CASSVVAPRTSGRSEQYF
>few|-|TRBJ1-5|TRBV6-5
TGTGCCAGCAACGTGGCCCAGGGGTCTCAGCCCCAGCATTTT
CASNVAQGSQPQHF
>-|-|TRBJ1-4|TRBV28
TGTGCCAGCAGTGCCGACAGTGCAACTAATGAAAAACTGTTTTTT
CASSADSATNEKLFF
>-|TRBD1|TRBJ1-5|TRBV6-5
TGTGCCAGCAGGCGGGGACAGAGCAATCAGCCCCAGCATTTT
CASRRGQSNQPQHF
>-|TRBD1|TRBJ2-1|TRBV5-1
TGCGCCAGCAGCTCGGGACAGGGCGTTTTCTTCTTC
CASSSGQGVFFF
>-|TRBD2|TRBJ2-2|TRBV27
TGTGCCAGCAGTTTTGGACTAGCGGGAGGATGGACCGGGGAGCTGTTTTTT
CASSFGLAGGWTGELFF
>-|TRBD1|TRBJ2-3|TRBV27
TGTGCCAGCAGTACAATCGGGACAGGGGGCCGTGGAGATACGCAGTATTTT
CASSTIGTGGRGDTQYF
>-|TRBD2|TRBJ2-1|TRBV10-2
TGCGCCAGCAGTGACCCTGGGACTAGCGGGAGTCGTGGTGAGCAGTTCTTC
CASSDPGTSGSRGEQFF
>-|-|TRBJ2-1|TRBV11-2
TGTGCCAGCAGCTTAGATAGGGGCGGGCGCTCCTACAATGAGCAGTTCTTC
CASSLDRGGRSYNEQFF
>-|-|TRBJ1-2|TRBV7-9
TGTGCCAGCAGCTTAGGGCGCGGTTCTGGCTACACCTTC
CASSLGRGSGYTF
>-|-|TRBJ2-7|TRBV7-9
TGTGCCAGCAGCTCCGTGCTCTACGAGCAGTACTTC
CASSSVLYEQYF
>-|TRBD2|TRBJ2-1|TRBV14
TGTGCCAGCAGCCAATCATGGACTAGCGTTTACAATGAGCAGTTCTTC
CASSQSWTSVYNEQFF
>-|-|TRBJ2-2|TRBV12-5
TGTGCTAGTGGTTTAGGACACGCGAACACCGGGGAGCTGTTTTTT
CASGLGHANTGELFF
>-|-|TRBJ1-2|TRBV28
TGTGCCAGCAGCCCTAGGAAGAAGACACCGAACTATGGCTACACCTTC
CASSPRKKTPNYGYTF
>few|-|TRBJ2-7|TRBV6-5
TGTGCCAGCTGTGGTCGGAAAAATCAGAGGTACGAGCAGTACTTC
CASCGRKNQRYEQYF
>-|-|TRBJ1-5|TRBV11-2
TGTGCCAGCAGCTTAGCGCACAGGGACAATCAGCCCCAGCATTTT
CASSLAHRDNQPQHF